This T cell receptor beta chain was sequenced for a study of CD8 T cells in ankylosing spondylitis. Sample share makes this clonotype medium-sized. TCRdb analysed the 5' RACE reads with MiXCR anew, one entry per CDR3 protein. Of 10,000 to 15,000 distinct CDR3 sequences detected, over 2.5% appear once; the ten largest clones hold roughly 9.4%. The specimen sequenced was blood, either unsorted or a sorted T cell fraction (not recorded which). The clonotype originates from a male donor with ankylosing spondylitis or in good health (not recorded which).

The CDR3 is CASSVAASGNTGELFF. The DNA of the CDR3 is TGTGCCAGCAGCGTAGCCGCTAGCGGCAACACCGGGGAGCTGTTTTTT. The chain links TRBV9 to TRBJ2-2, with 7 bases that match TRBD2. Looked up from germline, CDR1 is SGDLS and CDR2 is YYNGEE. J lost 2 bases, V lost 0 bases, and 4 bases had no gene match. This CDR3 is built from 16 residues.